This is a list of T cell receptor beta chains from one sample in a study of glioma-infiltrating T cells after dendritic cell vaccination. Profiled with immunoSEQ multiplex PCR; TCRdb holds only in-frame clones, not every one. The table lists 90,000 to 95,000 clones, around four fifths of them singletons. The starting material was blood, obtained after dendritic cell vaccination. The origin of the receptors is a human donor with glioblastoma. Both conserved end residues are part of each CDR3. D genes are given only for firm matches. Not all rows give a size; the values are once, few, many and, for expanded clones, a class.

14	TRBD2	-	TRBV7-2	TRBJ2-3	TGTGCCAGCAGCTTAAACGCGGCTAGCGGGAGTATACATTTT	CASSLNAASGSIHF
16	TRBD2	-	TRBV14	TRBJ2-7	TGTGCCAGCAGCCCAAGGTTACAGCGGGGGACCTACGAGCAGTACTTC	CASSPRLQRGTYEQYF
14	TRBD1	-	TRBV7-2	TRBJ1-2	TGTGCCAGCAGCTTAGCAGGGGGCCCCTATGGCTACACCTTC	CASSLAGGPYGYTF
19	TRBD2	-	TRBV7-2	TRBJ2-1	TGTGCCAGCAGCTCTCCACTAGCGGGAGGGCCGAGTTCCTACAATGAGCAGTTCTTC	CASSSPLAGGPSSYNEQFF
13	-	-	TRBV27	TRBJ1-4	TGTGCCAGCAGGTCGGGGGGGAATGAAAAACTGTTTTTT	CASRSGGNEKLFF
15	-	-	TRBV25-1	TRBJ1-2	TGTGCCAGCAGTGAAGCGGGGGAACCTAACTATGGCTACACCTTC	CASSEAGEPNYGYTF
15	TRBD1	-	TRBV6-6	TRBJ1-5	TGTGCCAGCAGTAACAGGGGGGATAGCAATCAGCCCCAGCATTTT	CASSNRGDSNQPQHF
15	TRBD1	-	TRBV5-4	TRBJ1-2	TGTGCCAGCAGCTTGAGGGTGGGACAGATGTCTGGCTACACCTTC	CASSLRVGQMSGYTF
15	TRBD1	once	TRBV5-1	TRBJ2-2	TGCGCCAGCAGCTTTACAGGGGGCCGGATCGGGGAGCTGTTTTTT	CASSFTGGRIGELFF
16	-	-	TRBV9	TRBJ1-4	TGTGCCAGCAGCGCAGCGCCAGGGATGGCTAATGAAAAACTGTTTTTT	CASSAAPGMANEKLFF
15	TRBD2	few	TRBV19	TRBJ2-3	TGTGCCAGTAACCCTTGGCGGGGGGGCGGGAATACGCAGTATTTT	CASNPWRGGGNTQYF
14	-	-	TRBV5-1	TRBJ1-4	TGCGCCAGCAGCCAGACAAGCCTAAATGAAAAACTGTTTTTT	CASSQTSLNEKLFF
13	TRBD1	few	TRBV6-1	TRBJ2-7	TGTGCCAGCAGAAGACAGGGGGCGGACGAGCAGTACTTC	CASRRQGADEQYF
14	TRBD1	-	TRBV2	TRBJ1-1	TGTGCCAGCAGAGGGACAGGGGGCTTCACTGAAGCTTTCTTT	CASRGTGGFTEAFF
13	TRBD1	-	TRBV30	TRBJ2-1	TGTGCCTGGAGCAGGGGGCCCGACAATGAGCAGTTCTTC	CAWSRGPDNEQFF
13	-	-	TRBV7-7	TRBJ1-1	TGTGCCAGCAGTCGGAACGAGGGTACTGAAGCTTTCTTT	CASSRNEGTEAFF
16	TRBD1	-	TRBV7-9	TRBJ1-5	TGTGCCAGCACCCGGACAGGGAGCGGTCGGGATCAGCCCCAGCATTTT	CASTRTGSGRDQPQHF
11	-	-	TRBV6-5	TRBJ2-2	TGTGCCAGCAGCCGCGTAGGGGAGCTGTTTTTT	CASSRVGELFF
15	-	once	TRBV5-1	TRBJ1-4	TGCGCCAGCAGCTTGGATGGGGCTACCGATGAAAAACTGTTTTTT	CASSLDGATDEKLFF
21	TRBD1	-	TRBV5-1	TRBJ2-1	TGCGCCAGCAGCTTGTGGGCCCAAGGGCTAGGGACAGGGGGCTCCTACAATGAGCAGTTCTTC	CASSLWAQGLGTGGSYNEQFF
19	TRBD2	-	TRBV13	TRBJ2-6	TGTGCCGGCAGCCGGAGGGGACTAGCGGGAGCGTACGGGGCCAACGTCCTGACTTTC	CAGSRRGLAGAYGANVLTF
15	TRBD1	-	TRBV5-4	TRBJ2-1	TGTGCCAGCATGACAGGACAGGGATCCTACAATGAGCAGTTCTTC	CASMTGQGSYNEQFF
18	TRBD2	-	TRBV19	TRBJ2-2	TGTGCCAGTAGTGGGGGACTAGCGGGAGGGGCGAACACCGGGGAGCTGTTTTTT	CASSGGLAGGANTGELFF
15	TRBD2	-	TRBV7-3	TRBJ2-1	TGTGCCAGCAGCCAAACTAGCGGGAGGTGGAATGAGCAGTTCTTC	CASSQTSGRWNEQFF
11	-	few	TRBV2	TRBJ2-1	TGTGCCAGTCGAGAGTACAATGAGCAGTTCTTC	CASREYNEQFF
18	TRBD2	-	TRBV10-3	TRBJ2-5	TGTGCCATCAGAGCCGGCTCCTATAGCGGGACGGCCCAAGAGACCCAGTACTTC	CAIRAGSYSGTAQETQYF
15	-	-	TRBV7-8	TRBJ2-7	TGTGCCAGCAGCTTATATCAGGGTCCGTCGTGGGAGCAGTACTTC	CASSLYQGPSWEQYF
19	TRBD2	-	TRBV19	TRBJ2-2	TGTGCCAGTCGATCGCGGCTAGCGGGAGGAGTGAAGGGGGCCGGGGAGCTGTTTTTT	CASRSRLAGGVKGAGELFF
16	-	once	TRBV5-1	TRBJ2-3	TGCGCCAGCAGCTTGGCCAAAGTCTCCGGGGCAGATACGCAGTATTTT	CASSLAKVSGADTQYF
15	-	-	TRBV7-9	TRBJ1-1	TGTGCCAGCAGCGTCGCCGGGACAAGGAACACTGAAGCTTTCTTT	CASSVAGTRNTEAFF
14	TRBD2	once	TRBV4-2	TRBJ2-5	TGTGCCAGCAGCGTAAGCGGGGGTTTTGAGACCCAGTACTTC	CASSVSGGFETQYF
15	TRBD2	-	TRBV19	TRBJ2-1	TGTGCCAGTAGTAAAACTAGCGGGGGGGACAATGAGCAGTTCTTC	CASSKTSGGDNEQFF
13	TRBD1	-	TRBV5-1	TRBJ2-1	TGCGCCAGCAGCTTGCGGGACAGCCATGAGCAGTTCTTC	CASSLRDSHEQFF
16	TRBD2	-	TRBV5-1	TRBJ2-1	TGCGCCAGCACCCAGATAGCGGGAGGTCCCTACAATGAGCAGTTCTTC	CASTQIAGGPYNEQFF
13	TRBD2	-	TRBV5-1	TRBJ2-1	TGCGCCAGCAGCTCGGAGCGGGGGCATGAGCAGTTCTTC	CASSSERGHEQFF
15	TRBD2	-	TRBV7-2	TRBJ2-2	TGTGCCAGCAGCGCCGGACTAGCTAACACCGGGGAGCTGTTTTTT	CASSAGLANTGELFF
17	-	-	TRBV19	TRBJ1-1	TGTGCCAGTAGTATAGAAGCCTATTTTCTGGGGGGCACTGAAGCTTTCTTT	CASSIEAYFLGGTEAFF
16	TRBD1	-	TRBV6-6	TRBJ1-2	TGTGCCAGCACTCAACCCGGCGGACAGGGATTGTATGGCTACACCTTC	CASTQPGGQGLYGYTF
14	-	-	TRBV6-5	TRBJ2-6	TGTGCCAGCAGTTACACTACTGGGGCCAACGTCCTGACTTTC	CASSYTTGANVLTF
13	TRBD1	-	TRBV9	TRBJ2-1	TGTGCCAGCAGCCTAGGACAGGGTGGGGAGCAGTTCTTC	CASSLGQGGEQFF
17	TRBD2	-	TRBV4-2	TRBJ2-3	TGTGCCAGCAGCGCCCGCGGGGGGACAACTAGCACAGATACGCAGTATTTT	CASSARGGTTSTDTQYF
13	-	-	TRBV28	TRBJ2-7	TGTGCCAGCACACCAGGGGGGTCCTACGAGCAGTACTTC	CASTPGGSYEQYF
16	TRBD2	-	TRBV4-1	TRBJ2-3	TGCGCCAGCAGCCAAGAGGTAGGACTAGCGGGTGGTATGCAGTATTTT	CASSQEVGLAGGMQYF
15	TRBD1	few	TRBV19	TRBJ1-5	TGTGCCAGTAGCCCCGGACAGGGTAGCAATCAGCCCCAGCATTTT	CASSPGQGSNQPQHF
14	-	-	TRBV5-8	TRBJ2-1	TGTGCCAGCAGCTTAAGACTAGGGTACAATGAGCAGTTCTTC	CASSLRLGYNEQFF
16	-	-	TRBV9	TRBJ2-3	TGTGCCAGCAGCGTGGGGCGGGGGCGAGGCACAGATACGCAGTATTTT	CASSVGRGRGTDTQYF
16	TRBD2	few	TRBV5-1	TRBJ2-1	TGCGCCAGCAGCTTGGTTCCTAGCGGGAGCTACAATGAGCAGTTCTTC	CASSLVPSGSYNEQFF
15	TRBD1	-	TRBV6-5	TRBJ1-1	TGTGCCAGCAGATATACAGGGGGACGGTCCACTGAAGCTTTCTTT	CASRYTGGRSTEAFF
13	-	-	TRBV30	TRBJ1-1	TGTGCCTGGGGTGGCGGGAGGGACACTGAAGCTTTCTTT	CAWGGGRDTEAFF
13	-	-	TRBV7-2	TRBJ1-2	TGTGCCAGCAGCTTAGACAGCAGCTATGGCTACACCTTC	CASSLDSSYGYTF
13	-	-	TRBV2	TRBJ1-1	TGTGCCAGCAGTCCTACACAGAGCACTGAAGCTTTCTTT	CASSPTQSTEAFF
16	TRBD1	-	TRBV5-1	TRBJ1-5	TGCGCCAGCAGCTTGTTAGGACAGGGCGAGGGTCAGCCCCAGCATTTT	CASSLLGQGEGQPQHF
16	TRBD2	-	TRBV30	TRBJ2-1	TGTGCCTGGAGACTAGCGGGAGGGAGCTCCTACAATGAGCAGTTCTTC	CAWRLAGGSSYNEQFF